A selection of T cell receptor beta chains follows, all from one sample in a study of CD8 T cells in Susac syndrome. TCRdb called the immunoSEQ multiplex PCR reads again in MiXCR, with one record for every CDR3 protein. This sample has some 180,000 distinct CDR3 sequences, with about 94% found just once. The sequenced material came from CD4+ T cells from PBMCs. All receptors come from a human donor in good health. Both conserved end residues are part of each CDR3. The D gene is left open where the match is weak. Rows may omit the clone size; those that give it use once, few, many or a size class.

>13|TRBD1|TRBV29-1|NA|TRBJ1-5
TGCAGCGTAGCACAGGGGGCAGGGCAGCCCCAGCATTTT
CSVAQGAGQPQHF
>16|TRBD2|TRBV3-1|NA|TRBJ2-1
TGTGCCAGCAGCCAATCGATCCGGCCCGGGGGGAATGAGCAGTTCTTC
CASSQSIRPGGNEQFF
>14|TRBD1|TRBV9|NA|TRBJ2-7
TGTGCCAGCAGCGTAGGACAGGGGTTCTACGAGCAGTGCTTC
CASSVGQGFYEQCF
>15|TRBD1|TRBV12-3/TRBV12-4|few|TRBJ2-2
TGTGCCAGCAGTTTTACAGGGGCGAACACCGGGGAGCTGTTTTTT
CASSFTGANTGELFF
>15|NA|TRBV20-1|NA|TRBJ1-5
TGCAGTGCGAGAAGGGGGGGCACGATCAATCAGCCCCAGCATTTT
CSARRGGTINQPQHF
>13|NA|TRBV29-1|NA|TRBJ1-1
TGCAGCGTTGAAAGTTGGTCGAACACTGAAGCTTTCTTT
CSVESWSNTEAFF
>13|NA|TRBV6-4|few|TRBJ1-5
TGTGCCAGCAGTTCCGACAGGAATCAGCCCCAGCATTTT
CASSSDRNQPQHF
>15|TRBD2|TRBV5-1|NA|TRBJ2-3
TGCGCCAGCAGCTTGGCGGGGGGGGCCACAGATACGCAGTATTTT
CASSLAGGATDTQYF
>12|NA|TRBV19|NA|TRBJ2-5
TGTGCCAGTAGTATAGAGGGGAAGACCCAGTACTTC
CASSIEGKTQYF
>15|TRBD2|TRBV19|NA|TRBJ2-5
TGTGCCAGTAGTATTCTAGCGGGCAATCAAGAGACCCAGTACTTC
CASSILAGNQETQYF
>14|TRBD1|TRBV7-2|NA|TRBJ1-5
TGTGCCAGCAGCCCGACAGGGGACAATCAGCCCCAGCATTTT
CASSPTGDNQPQHF
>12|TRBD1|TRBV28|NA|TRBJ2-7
TGTGCCAGCTGGGACAGGAACTACGAGCAGTACTTC
CASWDRNYEQYF
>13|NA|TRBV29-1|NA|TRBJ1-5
TGCAGCGTTGACGTCGGGGGGAATCAGCCCCAGCATTTT
CSVDVGGNQPQHF
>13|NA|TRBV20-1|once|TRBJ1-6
TGCAGTGTCCATACCGACTCTAATTCACCCCTCCACTTT
CSVHTDSNSPLHF
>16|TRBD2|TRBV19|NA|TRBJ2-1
TGTGCCAGTAGTATTAGACTAGCGGGCGGCTTCAATGAGCAGTTCTTC
CASSIRLAGGFNEQFF
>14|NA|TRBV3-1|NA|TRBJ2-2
TGTGCCAGCCAAGAGAACATCCGAACCGGGGAGCTGTTTTTT
CASQENIRTGELFF
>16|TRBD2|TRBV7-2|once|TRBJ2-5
TGTGCCAGCAGCTTAGTCGGGGGGGCGGTGTCGGAGACCCAGTACTTC
CASSLVGGAVSETQYF
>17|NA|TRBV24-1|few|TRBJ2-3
TGTGCCACCAGTGATGGATATAGGGCCATCGGCACAGATACGCAGTATTTT
CATSDGYRAIGTDTQYF
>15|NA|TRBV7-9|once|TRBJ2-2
TGTGCCAGCAGGTTTGGTATTACGAACACCGGGGAGCTGTTTTTT
CASRFGITNTGELFF
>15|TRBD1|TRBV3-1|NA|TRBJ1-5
TGTGCCAGCAGCCAAACGACAGGGGGCAATCAGCCCCAGCATTTT
CASSQTTGGNQPQHF
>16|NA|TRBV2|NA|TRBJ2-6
TGTGCCAGCAGAGAGGGGATTTTCTCTGGGGCCAACGTCCTGACTTTC
CASREGIFSGANVLTF
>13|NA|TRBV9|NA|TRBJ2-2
TGTGCCAGCAGCGTAGGCTTCTCCGGGGAGCTGTTTTTT
CASSVGFSGELFF
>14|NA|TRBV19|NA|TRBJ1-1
TGTGCCAGTATGTCGGGGGGCAAGGCCACTGAAGCTTTCTTT
CASMSGGKATEAFF
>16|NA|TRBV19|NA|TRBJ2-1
TGTGCCAGTAGACCAGGGACGAAGAGCTCCTACAATGAGCAGTTCTTC
CASRPGTKSSYNEQFF
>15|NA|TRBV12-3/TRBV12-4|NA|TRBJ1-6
TGTGCCAGCAGTCCGGAAGGTCCTCTAGGCTCACCCCTCCACTTT
CASSPEGPLGSPLHF
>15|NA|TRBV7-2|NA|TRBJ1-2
TGTGCCAGCAGCTTATTCAAGGGGGTCCCCTATGGCTACACCTTC
CASSLFKGVPYGYTF
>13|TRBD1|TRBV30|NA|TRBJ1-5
TGTGCCTGGAGTGTACAGGGGAATCAGCCCCAGCATTTT
CAWSVQGNQPQHF
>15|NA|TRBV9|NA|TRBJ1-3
TGTGCCAGCAGCGTTAGTGCTAACTCTGGAAACACCATATATTTT
CASSVSANSGNTIYF
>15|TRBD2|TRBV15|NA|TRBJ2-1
TGTGCCACCAGTATACCGGGACTAGGGGAAAATGAGCAGTTCTTC
CATSIPGLGENEQFF
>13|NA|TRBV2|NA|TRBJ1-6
TGTGCCAGCAGGGGATGGGATAATTCACCCCTCCACTTT
CASRGWDNSPLHF
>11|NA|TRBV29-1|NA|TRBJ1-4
TGCAGCGCGCTTACGGCAGAAAAACTGTTTTTT
CSALTAEKLFF
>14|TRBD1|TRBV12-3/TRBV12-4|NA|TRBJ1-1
TGTGCCAGCACCCGGACAGGGGAGCGCACTGAAGCTTTCTTT
CASTRTGERTEAFF
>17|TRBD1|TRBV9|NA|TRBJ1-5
TGTGCCAGCAGCGTTGGGACGGGACAGGGCTCGGATCAGCCCCAGCATTTT
CASSVGTGQGSDQPQHF
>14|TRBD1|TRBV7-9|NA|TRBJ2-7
TGTGCCAGCAGCTCCGGGACAGGGGGCTCCGAGCAGTACTTC
CASSSGTGGSEQYF
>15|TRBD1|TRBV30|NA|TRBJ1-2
TGTGCCTGGAGTGGAACCGGACAGGGCTCCTATGGCTACACCTTC
CAWSGTGQGSYGYTF
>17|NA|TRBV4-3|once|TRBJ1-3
TGCGCCAGCAGCCCCTCTGGTCCCCGAGGAGCTGGAAACACCATATATTTT
CASSPSGPRGAGNTIYF
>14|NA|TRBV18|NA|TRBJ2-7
TGTGCCAGCTCCCCCAAGGGGGGGACCTACGAGCAGTACTTC
CASSPKGGTYEQYF
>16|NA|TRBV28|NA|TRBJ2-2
TGTGCCAGCAGTTTATCCGTGGCAGGTGGGGCCGGGGAGCTGTTTTTT
CASSLSVAGGAGELFF
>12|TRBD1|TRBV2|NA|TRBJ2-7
TGTGCCAGCGAGGGGGCCCTCTACGAGCAGTACTTC
CASEGALYEQYF
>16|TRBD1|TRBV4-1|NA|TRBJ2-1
TGCGCCAGCAGCCAAGAAGGACAGGGTGCCTACAATGAGCAGTTCTTC
CASSQEGQGAYNEQFF
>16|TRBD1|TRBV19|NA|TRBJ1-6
TGTGCCAGTAGTTTCGGGACAGCGACTGAAAATTCACCCCTCCACTTT
CASSFGTATENSPLHF
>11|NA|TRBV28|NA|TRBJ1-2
TGTGCCAGCGACTCTAGGTATGGCTACACCTTC
CASDSRYGYTF
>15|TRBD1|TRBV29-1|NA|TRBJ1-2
TGCAGCGTTGAAGGCCGGGACAGGGCCCGATATGGCTACACCTTC
CSVEGRDRARYGYTF
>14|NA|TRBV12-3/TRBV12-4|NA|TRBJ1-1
TGTGCCAGCAGTTCCGAAGCAAGGAACACTGAAGCTTTCTTT
CASSSEARNTEAFF
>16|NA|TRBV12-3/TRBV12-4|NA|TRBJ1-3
TGTGCCAGCAGTTTATGGGGAGGAAGGGCTGGAAACACCATATATTTT
CASSLWGGRAGNTIYF
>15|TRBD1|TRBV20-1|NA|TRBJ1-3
TGCAGTGCTGAGACAGGGATAGACTCTGGAAACACCATATATTTT
CSAETGIDSGNTIYF
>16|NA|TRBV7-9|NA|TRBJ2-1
TGTGCCAGCAGCTTAGCGCAGGGGAAGGGCTACAATGAGCAGTTCTTC
CASSLAQGKGYNEQFF
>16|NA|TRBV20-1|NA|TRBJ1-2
TGCAGTGCTAGAGATATGGCGGGACTGGCGCTCTATGGCTACACCTTC
CSARDMAGLALYGYTF
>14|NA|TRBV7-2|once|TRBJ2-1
TGTGCCAGCAGCTCACGGACACAGTACAATGAGCAGTTCTTC
CASSSRTQYNEQFF
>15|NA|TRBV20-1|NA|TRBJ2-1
TGCAGTGCTGGTCGATTGGTGGGGGCCTACAATGAGCAGTTCTTC
CSAGRLVGAYNEQFF